The entry below describes one T cell receptor beta chain. These data originate in a study of control samples from healthy donors and cancer patients. V shed 5 bases, J shed 6 bases, and the junction held 7 bases outside the gene matches. This CDR3 contains 15 residues. The germline CDR1 and CDR2 sequences are LNHDA and SQIVND (reference sequence). Method: immunoSEQ multiplex PCR; TCRdb's copy keeps in-frame clones and lacks some. The table records approximately 170,000 clones, more than 85% of them present only once. The origin of this receptor is a woman in her 30s in good health. Specimen: blood. This chain connects TRBV19 to TRBJ1-5, with 10 bases that match TRBD1. The CDR3 bases are TGTGCCAGTAGTTTTGGACAGGGGGGTAGTCAGCCCCAGCATTTT. Amino acids: CASSFGQGGSQPQHF.